The clone carrying this T cell receptor (beta chain) was recorded many times. Its antigen is undetermined. The V gene's germline CDR1 is SGHTA and CDR2 FQGNSA. The CDR3 runs 13 residues. V was pared by 2 bases and J by 4 bases, with 8 bases between. The data belong to a study of T-cell reconstitution after alpha-beta-depleted transplantation in children. Unique molecular identifiers tagged the TCRbeta library. TCRdb passed the PCR reads through MiXCR, listing each CDR3 protein once. The repertoire holds around 440,000 distinct CDR3 sequences, with over 9.5% as singletons. General study results and limits: T-cell counts and diversity were attributed mostly to newly produced T cells one year after transplant.

The V and J genes are TRBV7-2 and TRBJ1-2; D gene uncertain. The TCR sequence derives from a child younger than 10 with inherited bone marrow failure, due to receive a stem cell transplant. This material consisted of PBMCs, taken before TCRalphabeta/CD19-depleted stem cell transplant. CDR3 sequence reads: CASSLSFLYGYTF. The CDR3 DNA reads as TGTGCCAGCAGCTTAAGTTTCCTCTATGGCTACACCTTC. The variable domain in full, completed from reference TRBV7-2 and TRBJ1-2, reads GAGVSQSPSNKVTEKGKDVELRCDPISGHTALYWYRQSLGQGLEFLIYFQGNSAPDKSGLPSDRFSAERTGGSVSTLTIQRTQQEDSAVYLCASSLSFLYGYTFGSGTRLTVV.